This T cell receptor (beta chain) comes out of a study of blood T cells in healthy people across ages. The CDR3 has 14 amino acids. V gave up 6 bases and J gave up 5 bases, with 17 bases separating them. Germline V gene lookup returns CDR1 SGDLS and CDR2 YYNGEE. The second PCR ran about 6 to 11 cycles with a sample-barcoded 5' primer and J-beta primers. Every cDNA molecule carried a tag from a template-switch adaptor bearing 12 random nucleotides. Each CDR3 protein gets one entry after TCRdb re-called the 5' RACE reads with MiXCR. The sample has some 1.6 million distinct CDR3 sequences, about 31% seen once. Each donor was a healthy Caucasian individual from Russia, aged about 6 to 100. Researchers report isolating at least 7 million PBMCs per sample.

The sequence was collected from a woman in her 30s in good health. The chain has TRBV9 and TRBJ2-5; tentative D call: TRBD2 (6 bases). Specimen: blood. In DNA form, the CDR3 reads TGTGCCAGCAACGCGGAGGGCTGGAAGGAGACCCAGTACTTC. Protein product: CASNAEGWKETQYF.